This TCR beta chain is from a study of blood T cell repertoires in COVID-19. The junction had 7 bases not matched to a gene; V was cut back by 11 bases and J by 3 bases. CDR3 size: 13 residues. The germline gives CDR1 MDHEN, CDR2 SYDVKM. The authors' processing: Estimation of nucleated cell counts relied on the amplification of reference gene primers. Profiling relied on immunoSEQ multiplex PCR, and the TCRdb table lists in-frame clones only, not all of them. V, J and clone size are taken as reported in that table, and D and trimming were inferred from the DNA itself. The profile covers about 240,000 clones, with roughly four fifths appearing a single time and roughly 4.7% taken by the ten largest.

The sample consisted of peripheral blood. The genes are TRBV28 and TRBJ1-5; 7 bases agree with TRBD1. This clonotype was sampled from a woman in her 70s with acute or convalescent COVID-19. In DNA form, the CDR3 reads TGTGCCGTCGGGGACAGCTTCAATCAGCCCCAGCATTTT. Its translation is CAVGDSFNQPQHF.